The rows below give T cell receptor beta chains drawn from one sample of a study of blood T cells in healthy people across ages. TCRdb called the 5' RACE reads again in MiXCR, with one record for every CDR3 protein. The table lists 1 million to 1.2 million distinct CDR3 sequences, roughly two fifths of them singletons. Sample: blood. The receptor set was obtained from a young man in good health. CDR3s include the opening cysteine and the closing phenylalanine or tryptophan. A D gene is named only where the DNA matches it firmly. Size values are once, few and many counts, or a class for expanded clones, and some rows have none.

d_call j_call clone_size v_call cdr3_nt cdr3_aa
TRBD1 TRBJ2-5 - TRBV20-1 TGCAGTGCTAGGGCTACCCAAGGACAGGGAAACGAAGAGACCCAGTACTTC CSARATQGQGNEETQYF
- TRBJ1-2 - TRBV5-1 TGCGCCAGCAGCCCCGCCAGGGATGGCTACACCTTC CASSPARDGYTF
- TRBJ1-1 - TRBV29-1 TGCAGCGTTGAACCAGCGATGAACACTGAAGCTTTCTTT CSVEPAMNTEAFF
- TRBJ2-7 - TRBV9 TGTGCCAGCAGCGCGGGTTTCCGGGGGGCATTCAATGAGCAGTACTTC CASSAGFRGAFNEQYF
- TRBJ1-5 - TRBV27 TGTGCCAGCAGTTCGCTTCCCGGGCCCCTAGGGCCCCAGCATTTT CASSSLPGPLGPQHF
- TRBJ1-1 - TRBV5-1 TGCGCCAGCAGCTCGGGGGGTCAGCCCACTGAAGCTTTCTTT CASSSGGQPTEAFF
- TRBJ2-1 - TRBV6-1 TGTGCCAGCAGTGAAACCCTCGGGCCAGCAGGAAAGTTCTTC CASSETLGPAGKFF
- TRBJ2-3 - TRBV7-3 TGTGCCAGCAGCCCCCTCGGGGTCAGCACAGATACGCAGTATTTT CASSPLGVSTDTQYF
- TRBJ2-2 once TRBV4-1 TGCGCCAGCAGCCAAGGGAAGATAACCGGGGAGCTGTTTTTT CASSQGKITGELFF
- TRBJ1-1 few TRBV12-3/TRBV12-4 TGTGCCAGCAGTTTGCACCAAATGAACACTGAAGCTTTCTTT CASSLHQMNTEAFF
TRBD2 TRBJ2-1 many TRBV10-3 TGTGCCATCAGTGACCCGGGACTAGCGGACATTTTCGGTGAGCAGTTCTTC CAISDPGLADIFGEQFF
- TRBJ2-7 few TRBV12-3/TRBV12-4 TGTGCCAGCAGCCTCCAAGGTTCTGCCCATCCTGAGCAGTACTTC CASSLQGSAHPEQYF